Following are 5 T cell receptor beta chains from one sample sequenced in a study of T-cell reconstitution after alpha-beta-depleted transplantation in children. Unique molecular identifiers were incorporated during preparation of the TCRbeta library. MiXCR, run by TCRdb on the PCR reads, gives a single entry per CDR3 protein. The sample has more than 300,000 distinct CDR3 sequences, 16% seen once. This specimen consisted of PBMCs, mostly from graft donor cells, obtained 360 days after TCRalphabeta/CD19-depleted stem cell transplant. These receptors came from a male patient between 2 and 10 years old who had a stem cell transplant for acute lymphoblastic leukemia, so the T cells may come from the graft donor.

The gene calls are TRBV4-3 and TRBJ2-6; D is undetermined. Germline CDR1 reads LGHNA; CDR2 reads YSLEER. The CDR3 loop spans 17 amino acids. The V gene lost 3 bases and the J gene lost 1 base, with 13 bases spanning the gap. CDR3 loop: CASSQGLVGSGANVLTF. Here the CDR3 DNA reads TGCGCCAGCAGCCAGGGGTTGGTAGGGTCTGGGGCCAACGTCCTGACTTTC.

This clonotype was seen many times. This chain uses TRBV21-1 with TRBJ2-5; the D call of TRBD1 is as the table states it, not checked on the DNA. TRBV21-1 is listed as a pseudogene. The CDR3 consists of 16 residues. The CDR3 region is CASSSNGGVTQETQYF. In DNA form, the CDR3 reads TGTGCCAGCAGCTCTAACGGGGGCGTGACACAAGAGACCCAGTACTTC.

The V and J genes are TRBV28 and TRBJ2-7; 8 positions agree with TRBD2. CDR3 length: 14 amino acids. Germline CDR1 is MDHEN and CDR2 is SYDVKM. The J segment lost 3 bases and the V segment lost 4 bases, leaving 5 bases of the junction unmatched. For the CDR3, the DNA is TGTGCCAGCAGTTCTCCTAGCGGGTTCTACGAGCAGTACTTC. Protein: CASSSPSGFYEQYF.

The V call is TRBV6-2 or TRBV6-3, the J call TRBJ2-1; tentative D call: TRBD2 (6 bases). Looked up from germline, CDR1 is MNHEY and CDR2 is SVGEGT. The V and J ends lost 3 bases and 8 bases respectively, with 17 bases between them. The CDR3 has 15 amino acids. For the CDR3, the DNA is TGTGCCAGCAGTTATCACTATACTAGCTTTCATGAGCAGTTCTTC. Amino acid sequence: CASSYHYTSFHEQFF.

The chain is built from TRBV4-1 and TRBJ2-3; D not resolved. The V end was cut by 0 bases, the J end by 0 bases, with 13 bases between. From germline, CDR1 is MGHRA and CDR2 YSYEKL. The CDR3 sequence is 17 residues long. The CDR3 region is CASSQDVRPRSTDTQYF. The CDR3 nucleotides read TGCGCCAGCAGCCAAGATGTCCGGCCTAGGAGCACAGATACGCAGTATTTT.